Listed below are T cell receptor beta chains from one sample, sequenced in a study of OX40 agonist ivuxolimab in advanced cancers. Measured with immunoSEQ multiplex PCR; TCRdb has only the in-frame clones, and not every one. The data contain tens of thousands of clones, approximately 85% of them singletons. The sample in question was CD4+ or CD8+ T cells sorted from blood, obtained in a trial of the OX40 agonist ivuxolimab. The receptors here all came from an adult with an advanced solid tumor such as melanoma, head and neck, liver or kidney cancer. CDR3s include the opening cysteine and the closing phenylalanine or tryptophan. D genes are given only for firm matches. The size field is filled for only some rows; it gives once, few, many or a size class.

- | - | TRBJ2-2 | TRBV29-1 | TGCAGCGGGGGAACAGGTGGGGAGCTGTTTTTT | CSGGTGGELFF
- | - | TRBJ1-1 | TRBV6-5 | TGTGCCAGCAGTTACGGGGGGATCGCTGAAGCTTTCTTT | CASSYGGIAEAFF
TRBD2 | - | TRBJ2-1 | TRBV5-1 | TGCGCCAGCAGCTTAGAACTAGCGGGAGCAGGGAATGAGCAGTTCTTC | CASSLELAGAGNEQFF
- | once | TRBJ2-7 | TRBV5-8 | TGTGCCAGCAGCTTGGCCATACTACCGGGGTCCTACGAGCAGTACTTC | CASSLAILPGSYEQYF
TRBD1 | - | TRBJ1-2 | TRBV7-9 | TGTGCCAGCAGCCCACCGACAGGGTTTGGCTACACCTTC | CASSPPTGFGYTF
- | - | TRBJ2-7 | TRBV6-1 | TGTGCCAGACCCCGGACAGCCTCAACGGGGAAGCAGTACTTC | CARPRTASTGKQYF
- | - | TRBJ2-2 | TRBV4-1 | TGCGCCAGCAGCCAAGATGGGACGGCGAACACCGGGGAGCTGTTTTTT | CASSQDGTANTGELFF
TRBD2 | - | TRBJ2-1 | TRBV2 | TGTGCCAGCAGTGAAGATTTCCCTGGGCGGGAGTTCTTTTATGAGCAGTTCTTC | CASSEDFPGREFFYEQFF
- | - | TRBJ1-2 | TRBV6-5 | TGTGCCATCAGGGAGGGGGATTACGGCTACACCTTC | CAIREGDYGYTF
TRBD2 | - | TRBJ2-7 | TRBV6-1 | TGTGCCAGCAGTGAAGCGGCCGGGGGGAGCTCCTACGAGCAGTACTTC | CASSEAAGGSSYEQYF
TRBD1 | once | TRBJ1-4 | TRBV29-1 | TGCAGCGTTGAAGAGACAGGGTCTAATGAAAAACTGTTTTTT | CSVEETGSNEKLFF
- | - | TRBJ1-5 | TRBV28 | TGTGCCAGCAGTCCGCGGGACGACAATCAGCCCCAGCATTTT | CASSPRDDNQPQHF
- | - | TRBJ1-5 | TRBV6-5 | TGTGCCAGCAGCCCTTCTAGGACCGGCAATCAGCCCCAGCATTTT | CASSPSRTGNQPQHF
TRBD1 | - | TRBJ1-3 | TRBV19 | TGTGCCACCTCCGGGACAGGGGGCTCCGGAAACACCATATATTTT | CATSGTGGSGNTIYF
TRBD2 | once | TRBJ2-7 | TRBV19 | TGTGCTTCCTTTGGGGGGACTAGAGGGAACTACGAGCAGTACTTC | CASFGGTRGNYEQYF
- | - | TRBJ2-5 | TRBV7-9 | TGTGCCAGCAGCCCGGGAATAACTGGACTGAGACAAGAGACCCAGTACTTC | CASSPGITGLRQETQYF
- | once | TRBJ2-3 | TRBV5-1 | TGCGCCAGTATTCCGGGACCCTCCACAGATACGCAGTATTTT | CASIPGPSTDTQYF
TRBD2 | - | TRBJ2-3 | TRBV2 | TGTGCCAGCTCGTGGACGGGAAGGGTGAGCGGGAGGGATACGCAGTATTTT | CASSWTGRVSGRDTQYF
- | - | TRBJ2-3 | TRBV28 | TGTGCCAGCGGACTGGATCATACGCAGTATTTT | CASGLDHTQYF
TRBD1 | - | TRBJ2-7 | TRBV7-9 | TGTGCCAGCAGCTTAGCTAAGGGACAGGGGGCCTCCTACGAGCAGTACTTC | CASSLAKGQGASYEQYF
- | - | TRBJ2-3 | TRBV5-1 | TGCGCCAGCAGCTTGGGACAGACCACAGATACGCAGTATTTT | CASSLGQTTDTQYF
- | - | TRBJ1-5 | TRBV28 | TGTGCCAGCAGTTTAGTTCCAGGATATCAGCCCCAGCATTTT | CASSLVPGYQPQHF
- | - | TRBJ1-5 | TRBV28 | TGTGCCAGCAGTCCCCCCGGGGGGAGACTGGGGCATTTT | CASSPPGGRLGHF
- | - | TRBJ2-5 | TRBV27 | TGTGCCAGCAGTTTATCAAGGGTTGAAGAGACCCAGTACTTC | CASSLSRVEETQYF
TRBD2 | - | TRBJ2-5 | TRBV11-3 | TGTGCCAGCAGCGCGGGACTAGCGGGAGGGGAAGAGACCCAGTACTTC | CASSAGLAGGEETQYF
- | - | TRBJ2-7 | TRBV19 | TGTGCCAGTAGTTTCCAGGGTTTGAGAAACGAGCAGTACTTC | CASSFQGLRNEQYF
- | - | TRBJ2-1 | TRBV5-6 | TGTGCCAGCAGCGTTGACCCTGGGGGTGAGCAGTTCTTC | CASSVDPGGEQFF